This T cell receptor (beta chain) originates from a study of T cell repertoires in cytomegalovirus infection. TCRdb analysed the reads with MiXCR anew, one entry per CDR3 protein. The sample has 740,000 or so distinct CDR3 sequences; less than 40% are singletons. This clonotype is a singleton in its sample. This receptor was taken from a human donor in good health (CMV status not recorded). Some clones in this sample may be carry-over from other donors' samples. The source material was PBMCs.

CDR3 amino acids: CASSPEPDRGREKLFF. In DNA form, the CDR3 reads TGCGCCAGCAGCCCGGAACCCGACAGGGGGCGCGAAAAACTGTTTTTT. The chain links TRBV5-1 to TRBJ1-4; 10 nucleotides agree with TRBD1. The CDR3 is made up of 16 amino acids. V shed 4 bases and J 8 bases; nucleotides not matched to a gene: 11. Germline V gives CDR1 SGHRS, CDR2 YFSETQ.